This note documents a single T cell receptor beta chain sequence. Its antigen is unknown. The source of the sample is a study of glioma-infiltrating T cells. General observations from the study: Tissue-blood divergence was below expectation in non-neoplastic patients, above in gliomas.

The CDR3 sequence is 14 residues long. The germline V and J ends were trimmed by 9 bases and 4 bases, with 19 bases remaining between them. Germline V gives CDR1 SGHTA, CDR2 FQGNSA. The iRepertoire nested amplicon-rescue multiplex PCR amplified TCR alpha and beta CDR3s from RNA. For one-step reverse transcription and amplification, about 85-400 ng of tissue mRNA or PBMC total RNA was used. A single record per CDR3 protein comes from TCRdb applying MiXCR to the multiplex PCR reads. The table lists some 150,000 distinct CDR3 sequences, approximately 39% of them singletons, with about 18% in the top ten.

The V and J genes are TRBV7-2 and TRBJ2-7; TRBD1 might be the D (5 bases). Sequenced sample: glioma tissue, nonneoplastic brain tissue, or PBMCs (not recorded which). The sequence was collected from a human donor with low-grade glioma or glioblastoma, undergoing nonglioma brain surgery, or in good health (not recorded which). Here the CDR3 reads CARGLGPGTYEQYF. The CDR3 region has the DNA TGTGCCAGGGGGCTCGGGCCCGGAACATACGAGCAGTACTTC.